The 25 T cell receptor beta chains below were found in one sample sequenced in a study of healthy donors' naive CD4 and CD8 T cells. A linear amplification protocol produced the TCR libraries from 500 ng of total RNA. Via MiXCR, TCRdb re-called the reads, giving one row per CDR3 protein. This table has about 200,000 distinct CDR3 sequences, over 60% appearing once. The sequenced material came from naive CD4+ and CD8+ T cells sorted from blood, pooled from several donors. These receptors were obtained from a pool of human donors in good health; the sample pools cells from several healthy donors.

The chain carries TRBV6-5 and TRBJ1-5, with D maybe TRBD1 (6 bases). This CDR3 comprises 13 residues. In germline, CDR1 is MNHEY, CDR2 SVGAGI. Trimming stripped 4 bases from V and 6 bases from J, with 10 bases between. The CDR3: CASSFRGGQPQHF. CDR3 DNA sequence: TGTGCCAGCAGTTTCAGGGGAGGTCAGCCCCAGCATTTT.

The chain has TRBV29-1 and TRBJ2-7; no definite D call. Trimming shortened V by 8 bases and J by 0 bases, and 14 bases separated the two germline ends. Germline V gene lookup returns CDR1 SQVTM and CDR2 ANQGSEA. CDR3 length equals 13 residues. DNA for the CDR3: TGCAGCACGTTGGTAGGCACCTCCTACGAGCAGTACTTC. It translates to CSTLVGTSYEQYF.

The CDR3 spells CASSLGLGQPQHF. CDR3 bases: TGTGCCAGCAGTCTCGGGTTGGGACAGCCCCAGCATTTT. The chain combines TRBV6-2 or TRBV6-3 with TRBJ1-5; D not resolved. Trimming cost V 5 bases and J 7 bases, with 12 bases left between them. Germline V lookup: CDR1 MNHEY, CDR2 SVGEGT. This CDR3 has 13 amino acids.

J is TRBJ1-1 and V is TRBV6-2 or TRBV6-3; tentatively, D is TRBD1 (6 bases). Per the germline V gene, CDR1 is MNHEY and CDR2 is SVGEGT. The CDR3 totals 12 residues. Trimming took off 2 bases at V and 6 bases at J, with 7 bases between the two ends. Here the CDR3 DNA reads TGTGCCAGCAGTTACGGGACATCTGAAGCTTTCTTT. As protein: CASSYGTSEAFF.

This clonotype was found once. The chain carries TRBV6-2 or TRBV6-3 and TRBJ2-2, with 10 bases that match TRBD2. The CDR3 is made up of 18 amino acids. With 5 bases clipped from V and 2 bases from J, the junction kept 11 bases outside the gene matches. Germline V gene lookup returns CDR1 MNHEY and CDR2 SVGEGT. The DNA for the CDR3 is TGTGCCAGCAGTGCGACGGGACTAGCGAAACTAAACACCGGGGAGCTGTTTTTT. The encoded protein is CASSATGLAKLNTGELFF.

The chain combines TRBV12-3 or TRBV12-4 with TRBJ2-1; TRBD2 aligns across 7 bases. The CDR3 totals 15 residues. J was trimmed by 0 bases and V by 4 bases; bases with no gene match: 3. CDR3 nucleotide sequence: TGTGCCAGCAGTTCAGCGGGGCCCTCCTACAATGAGCAGTTCTTC. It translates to CASSSAGPSYNEQFF.

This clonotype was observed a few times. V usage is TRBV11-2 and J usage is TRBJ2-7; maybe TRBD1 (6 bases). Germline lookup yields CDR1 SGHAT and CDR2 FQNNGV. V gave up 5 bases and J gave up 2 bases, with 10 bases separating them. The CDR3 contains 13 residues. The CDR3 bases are TGTGCCAGCAGCCGAAACAGGGCCTACGAGCAGTACTTC. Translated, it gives CASSRNRAYEQYF.

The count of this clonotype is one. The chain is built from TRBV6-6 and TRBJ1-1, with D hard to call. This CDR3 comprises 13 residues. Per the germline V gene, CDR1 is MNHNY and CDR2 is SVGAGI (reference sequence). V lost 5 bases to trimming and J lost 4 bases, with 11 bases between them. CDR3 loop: CASSGLEGTEAFF. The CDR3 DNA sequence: TGTGCCAGCAGTGGACTTGAGGGCACTGAAGCTTTCTTT.

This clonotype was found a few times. CDR3 region: CASSSQNTEAFF. In DNA, the CDR3 is TGTGCCAGCAGCTCACAGAACACTGAAGCTTTCTTT. The genes are TRBV5-6 and TRBJ1-1, with D uncertain. CDR3 length: 12 residues. Trimming removed 3 bases at V and 1 base at J, with 4 bases between. Germline CDR1 SGHDT, CDR2 YYEEEE.

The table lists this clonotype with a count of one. The CDR3 loop is CSVGLLFNEQFF. The CDR3 DNA reads TGCAGCGTCGGACTCCTTTTCAATGAGCAGTTCTTC. The V and J genes are TRBV29-1 and TRBJ2-1, with D maybe TRBD2 (5 bases). This CDR3 is 12 amino acids long. Germline assignment: CDR1 SQVTM and CDR2 ANQGSEA. V was trimmed by 6 bases and J by 6 bases, leaving 12 bases between them.

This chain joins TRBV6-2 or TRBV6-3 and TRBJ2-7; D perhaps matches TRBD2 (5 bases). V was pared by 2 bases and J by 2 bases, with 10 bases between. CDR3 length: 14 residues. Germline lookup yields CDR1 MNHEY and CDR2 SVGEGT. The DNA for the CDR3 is TGTGCCAGCAGTTACGCAGCGGCAACCTACGAGCAGTACTTC. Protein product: CASSYAAATYEQYF.

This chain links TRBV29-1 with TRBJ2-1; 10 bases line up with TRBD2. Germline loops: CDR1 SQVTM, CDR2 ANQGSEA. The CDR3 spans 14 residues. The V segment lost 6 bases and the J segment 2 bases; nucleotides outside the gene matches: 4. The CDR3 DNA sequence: TGCAGCGTCTTAGCGGGAGGCACCTACAATGAGCAGTTCTTC. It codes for CSVLAGGTYNEQFF.

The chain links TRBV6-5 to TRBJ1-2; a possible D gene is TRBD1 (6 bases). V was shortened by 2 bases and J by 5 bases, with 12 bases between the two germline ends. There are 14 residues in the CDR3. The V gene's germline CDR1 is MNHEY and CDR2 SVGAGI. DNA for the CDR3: TGTGCCAGCAGTTACAACAGGGCCGTTTATGGCTACACCTTC. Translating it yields CASSYNRAVYGYTF.

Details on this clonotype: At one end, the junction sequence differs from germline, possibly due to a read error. The CDR3 reads CASSHGQGAYGQYF. CDR3 DNA: TGTGCCAGCAGCCATGGACAGGGGGCATACGGGCAGTACTTC. The rearrangement joins TRBV5-6 to TRBJ2-7; 11 bases fit TRBD1. Looked up from germline, CDR1 is SGHDT and CDR2 is YYEEEE. The CDR3 is made up of 14 amino acids.

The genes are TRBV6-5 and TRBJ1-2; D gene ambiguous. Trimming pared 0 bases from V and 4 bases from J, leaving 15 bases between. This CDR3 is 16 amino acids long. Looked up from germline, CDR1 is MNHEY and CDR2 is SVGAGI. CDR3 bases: TGTGCCAGCAGTTACTCAGGACCAAAGGACTTCTATGGCTACACCTTC. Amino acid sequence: CASSYSGPKDFYGYTF.

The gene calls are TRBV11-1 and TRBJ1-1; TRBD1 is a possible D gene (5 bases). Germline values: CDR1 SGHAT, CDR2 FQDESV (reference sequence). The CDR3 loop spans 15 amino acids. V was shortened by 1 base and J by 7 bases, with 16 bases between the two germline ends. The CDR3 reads CASSLVVPGRDEAFF. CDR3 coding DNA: TGTGCCAGCAGCTTAGTTGTACCGGGACGCGATGAAGCTTTCTTT.

The CDR3 here is CSVWSYEQYF. CDR3 nucleotide sequence: TGCAGCGTTTGGAGCTACGAGCAGTACTTC. The chain employs TRBV29-1 and TRBJ2-7; no definite D call. This CDR3 is built from 10 residues. Trimming removed 5 bases from V and 3 bases from J, with 5 bases in between. Germline loops: CDR1 SQVTM, CDR2 ANQGSEA.

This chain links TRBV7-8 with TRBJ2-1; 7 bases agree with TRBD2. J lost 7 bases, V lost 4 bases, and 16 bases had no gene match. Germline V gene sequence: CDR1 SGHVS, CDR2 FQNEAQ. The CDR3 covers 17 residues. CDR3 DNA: TGTGCCAGCAGCTCGTTAGCGGGCCTACCTACTCGGAATGAGCAGTTCTTC. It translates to CASSSLAGLPTRNEQFF.

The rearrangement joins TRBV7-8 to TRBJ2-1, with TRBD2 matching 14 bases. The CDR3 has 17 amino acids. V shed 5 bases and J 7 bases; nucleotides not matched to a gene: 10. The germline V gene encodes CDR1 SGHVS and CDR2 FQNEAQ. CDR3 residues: CASSTRLAGGPENEQFF. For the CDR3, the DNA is TGTGCCAGCAGCACCAGACTAGCGGGAGGGCCTGAGAATGAGCAGTTCTTC.

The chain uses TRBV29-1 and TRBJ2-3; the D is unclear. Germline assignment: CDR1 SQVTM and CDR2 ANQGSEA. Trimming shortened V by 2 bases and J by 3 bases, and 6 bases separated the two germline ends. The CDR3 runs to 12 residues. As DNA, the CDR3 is TGCAGCGTTGAACTGGGAACAGATACGCAGTATTTT. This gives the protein CSVELGTDTQYF.

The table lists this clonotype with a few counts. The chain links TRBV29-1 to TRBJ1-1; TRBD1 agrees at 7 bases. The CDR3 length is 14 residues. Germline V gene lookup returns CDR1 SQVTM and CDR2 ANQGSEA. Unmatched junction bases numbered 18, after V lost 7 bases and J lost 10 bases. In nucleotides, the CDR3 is TGCAGCGCCTTACCTGACAGGGTAGGCAGCGGAGCTTTCTTT. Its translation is CSALPDRVGSGAFF.

CDR3 in amino acids: CASSPFTSSGMEQETQYF. The CDR3 DNA follows: TGTGCCAGCAGTCCATTCACCTCTAGCGGGATGGAGCAAGAGACCCAGTACTTC. The chain couples TRBV6-5 to TRBJ2-5; 9 nucleotides agree with TRBD2. The germline V gene has CDR1 MNHEY and CDR2 SVGAGI. Losses at the gene ends were 5 bases for V and 2 bases for J; bases not matched to a gene: 15. There are 18 residues in the CDR3.

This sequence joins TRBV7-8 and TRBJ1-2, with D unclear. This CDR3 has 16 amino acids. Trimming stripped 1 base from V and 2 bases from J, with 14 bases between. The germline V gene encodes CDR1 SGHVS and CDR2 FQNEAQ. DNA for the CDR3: TGTGCCAGCAGCTTAGGGTCATTACAAGTAAACTATGGCTACACCTTC. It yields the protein CASSLGSLQVNYGYTF.

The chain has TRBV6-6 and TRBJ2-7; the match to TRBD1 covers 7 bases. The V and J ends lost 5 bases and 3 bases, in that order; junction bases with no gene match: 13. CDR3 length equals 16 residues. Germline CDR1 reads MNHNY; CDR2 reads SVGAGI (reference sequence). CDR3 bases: TGTGCCAGCAGTCCATCTACAGGGGTGACCGACTACGAGCAGTACTTC. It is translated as CASSPSTGVTDYEQYF.

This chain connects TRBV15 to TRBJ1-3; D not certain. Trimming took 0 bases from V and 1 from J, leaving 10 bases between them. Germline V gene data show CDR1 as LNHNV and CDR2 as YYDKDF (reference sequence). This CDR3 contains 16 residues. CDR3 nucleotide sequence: TGTGCCACCAGCAGAGATCGGTCAATTTCTGGAAACACCATATATTTT. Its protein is CATSRDRSISGNTIYF.